This T cell receptor beta chain was captured by sequencing in a study of blood T cell repertoires in COVID-19 (dated by TCRdb to the early 2020s). About the investigation overall: Samples covering the acute and convalescent phases of COVID-19 were provided by collaborators in the United States, Italy and Spain. The repertoires were released in a freely available public database intended as a resource for research on the immune response to SARS-CoV-2. Subjects who had been exposed to COVID-19, were actively infected with it, or had recovered from it provided the deeply sampled blood TCRbeta repertoires that made up the dataset. Where HLA class I and class II types were available, the types were taken from metadata supplied by the sample provider, not from assay-based typing. Samples were obtained from the ongoing ImmuneRACE study (first 160 participants) and from over a thousand subjects provided by 6 global collaborators. Nearly every sample came with metadata listing a de-identified subject ID, COVID-19 status, age in years and sex. The material from the prospective study consisted of cDNA or gDNA derived from T cells, B-cell-depleted T cells, or PBMCs. Paper-wide results and their limitations: Clinical and demographic metadata were provided uncurated, with the amount varying by source and participant.

CDR3 length: 13 amino acids, cysteine to phenylalanine. Only the CDR3 DNA stays, 39 bases, in frame from base 1. V loses 1 base of germline sequence and J loses 8 bases, and the interval between the two ends is 6 bases. CDR1 and CDR2, per the germline V gene, are SGHAT and FQNNGV. The immunoSEQ Assay, a bias-controlled multiplex PCR, was used to amplify TCRbeta CDR3 regions from genomic DNA. In the authors' own workflow: The number of nucleated cells in each sample was estimated from the amplification of reference gene primers within the assay. Sequence reads were collapsed and filtered to measure the absolute abundance of every unique TCRbeta CDR3 rearrangement. Productive Simpson clonality was computed per sample as the square root of Simpson's diversity index over productive rearrangements. Imported from immuneACCESS, the table was reduced by TCRdb to in-frame sequences with V and J called. These copies leave out some clones; in studies compared against another copy, an unresolved V gene accounts for under half, and the cause of the remainder is not known. The V and J calls and clone size come from that table; D and trimming were worked out from the DNA. The sample has 100,000 to 150,000 clones on record, over 75% of them singletons. The ten largest clonotypes hold 20% to 30% of the sample.

This clone has only a few counts. Its antigen remains unidentified. Within one base of it there is no much larger clone, and no base qualities were kept. Collaborating institutions collected whole blood in K2EDTA tubes following their own protocols. For TCRbeta analysis, collaborators shipped samples as frozen whole blood, isolated PBMCs, or DNA extracted from either of those sample types. The chain couples TRBV11-2 to TRBJ1-6, with the D gene too uncertain to name. The sequence was obtained from a woman of 80 years or more with acute or convalescent COVID-19. Specimen: peripheral blood. The DNA sequence reads TGTGCCAGCAGCTTAGCGCGAGATTCACCCCTCCACTTT. It encodes CASSLARDSPLHF.